This T cell receptor (beta chain) was captured by sequencing in a study of response to subunit inactivated influenza vaccine. Study-wide findings and caveats: Few additional T cells are recruited per seasonal influenza vaccination, authors suggested.

TCRdb ran MiXCR on the RT-PCR reads and lists one entry per CDR3 protein. This table holds 200,000 to 300,000 distinct CDR3 sequences, 12% found once. Trimming cost V 1 base and J 9 bases; bases outside gene matches: 11. This CDR3 spans 16 amino acids. In germline, CDR1 is SGHNT, CDR2 YENEEA. As to this clonotype: The antigen remains undetermined.

The source material was non-naive T cells sorted from PBMCs, sampled 14 days before vaccination. The V gene is TRBV11-3, the J gene TRBJ2-1, with TRBD2 matching over 8 bases. The sequence was collected from a man in his fifties who received an inactivated influenza vaccine. CDR3 DNA sequence: TGTGCCAGCAGCTTAGGGGCCGGGGGGGCCTCTGGTGAGCAGTTCTTC. Translated, it gives CASSLGAGGASGEQFF.